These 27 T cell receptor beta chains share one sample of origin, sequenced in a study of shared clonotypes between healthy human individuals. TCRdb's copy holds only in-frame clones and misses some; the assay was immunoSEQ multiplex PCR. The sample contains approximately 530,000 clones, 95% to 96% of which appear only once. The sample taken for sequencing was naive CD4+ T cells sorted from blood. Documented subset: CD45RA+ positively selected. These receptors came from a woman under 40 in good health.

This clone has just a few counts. Here the CDR3 DNA reads TGCGCCAGCAGCCAAGGTCTAGCGGGGAGCTGGTCGTATGGCTACACCTTC. Protein: CASSQGLAGSWSYGYTF. V gene TRBV4-1 combines with J gene TRBJ1-2, with D hard to call. V was shortened by 1 base and J by 5 bases, with 20 bases between the two germline ends. Germline V gene data show CDR1 as MGHRA and CDR2 as YSYEKL. This CDR3 spans 17 amino acids.

DNA of the CDR3: TGCGCCAGCAGCCAAGATGAAGGGGGGTATGGCTACACCTTC. This sequence encodes CASSQDEGGYGYTF. The V call is TRBV4-1, the J call TRBJ1-2, with D perhaps matching TRBD1 (6 bases). Looked up from germline, CDR1 is MGHRA and CDR2 is YSYEKL. Trimming shortened V by 0 bases and J by 5 bases, and 10 bases separated the two germline ends. This CDR3 has 14 residues.

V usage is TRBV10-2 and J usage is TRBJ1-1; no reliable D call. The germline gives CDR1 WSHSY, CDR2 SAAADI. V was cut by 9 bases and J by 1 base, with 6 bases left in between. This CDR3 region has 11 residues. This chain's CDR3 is CASQENTEAFF. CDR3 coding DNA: TGCGCCAGTCAAGAGAACACTGAAGCTTTCTTT.

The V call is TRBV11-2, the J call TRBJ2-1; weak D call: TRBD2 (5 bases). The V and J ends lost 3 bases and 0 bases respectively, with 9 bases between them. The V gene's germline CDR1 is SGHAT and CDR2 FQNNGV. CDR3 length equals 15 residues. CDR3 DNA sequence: TGTGCCAGCAGCTTTCCAGGAGGCTCCTACAATGAGCAGTTCTTC. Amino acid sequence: CASSFPGGSYNEQFF. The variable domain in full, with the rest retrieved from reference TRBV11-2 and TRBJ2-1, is EAGVAQSPRYKIIEKRQSVAFWCNPISGHATLYWYQQILGQGPKLLIQFQNNGVVDDSQLPKDRFSAERLKGVDSTLKIQPAKLEDSAVYLCASSFPGGSYNEQFFGPGTRLTVL.

CDR3 coding DNA: TGTGCCAGCAGCCAAGAGGGCTTCGACGGAACTAGCGGGACTTACGAGCAGTACTTC. Protein: CASSQEGFDGTSGTYEQYF. The chain carries TRBV4-2 and TRBJ2-7, with 10 bases fitting TRBD2. V shed 0 bases, J shed 4 bases, and the junction held 15 bases outside the gene matches. The CDR3 contains 19 residues. CDR1 is LGHNA and CDR2 is YNFKEQ in the germline V gene.

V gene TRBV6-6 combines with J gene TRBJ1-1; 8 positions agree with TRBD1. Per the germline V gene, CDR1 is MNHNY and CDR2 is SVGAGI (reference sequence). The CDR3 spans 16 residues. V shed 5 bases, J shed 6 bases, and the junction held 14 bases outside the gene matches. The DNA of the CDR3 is TGTGCCAGCAGTCACCTAATCAGACAGGGGTTCCCTGAAGCTTTCTTT. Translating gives CASSHLIRQGFPEAFF.

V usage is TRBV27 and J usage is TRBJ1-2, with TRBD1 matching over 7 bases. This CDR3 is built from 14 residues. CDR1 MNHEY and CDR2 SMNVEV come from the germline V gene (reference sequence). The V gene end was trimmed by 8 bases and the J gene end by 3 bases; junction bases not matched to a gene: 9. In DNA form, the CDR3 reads TGTGCCAGCGGATACCAGGGGGGCGACTATGGCTACACCTTC. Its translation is CASGYQGGDYGYTF.

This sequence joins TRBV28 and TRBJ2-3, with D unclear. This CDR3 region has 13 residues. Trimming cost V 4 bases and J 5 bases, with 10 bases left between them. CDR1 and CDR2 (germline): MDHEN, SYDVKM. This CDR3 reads CASSSLMVDTQYF. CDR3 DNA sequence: TGTGCCAGCAGTTCCCTAATGGTAGATACGCAGTATTTT.

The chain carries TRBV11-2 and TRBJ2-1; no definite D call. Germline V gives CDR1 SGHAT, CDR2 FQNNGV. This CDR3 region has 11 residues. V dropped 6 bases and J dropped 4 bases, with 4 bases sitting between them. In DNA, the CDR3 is TGTGCCAGCAGGGTTTACAATGAGCAGTTCTTC. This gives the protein CASRVYNEQFF.

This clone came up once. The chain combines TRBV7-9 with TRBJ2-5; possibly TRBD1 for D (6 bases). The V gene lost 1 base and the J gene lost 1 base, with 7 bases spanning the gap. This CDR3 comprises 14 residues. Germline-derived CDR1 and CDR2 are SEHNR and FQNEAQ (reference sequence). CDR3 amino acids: CASSLGGGQETQYF. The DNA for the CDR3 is TGTGCCAGCAGCTTAGGAGGGGGCCAAGAGACCCAGTACTTC.

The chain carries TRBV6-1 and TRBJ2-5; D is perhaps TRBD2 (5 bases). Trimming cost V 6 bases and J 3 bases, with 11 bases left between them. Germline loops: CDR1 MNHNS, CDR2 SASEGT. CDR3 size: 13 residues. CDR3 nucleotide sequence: TGTGCCAGCAGGCCGGGATTCAAAGAGACCCAGTACTTC. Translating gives CASRPGFKETQYF.

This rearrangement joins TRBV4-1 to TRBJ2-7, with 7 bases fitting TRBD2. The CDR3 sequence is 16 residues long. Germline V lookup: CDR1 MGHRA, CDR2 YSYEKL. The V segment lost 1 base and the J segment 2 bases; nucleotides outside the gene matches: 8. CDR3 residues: CASSQAGGRNPYEQYF. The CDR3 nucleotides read TGCGCCAGCAGCCAAGCGGGGGGACGTAACCCCTACGAGCAGTACTTC.

In DNA form, the CDR3 reads TGCGCCAGCAGCTTGGGGCAGGCCCAGTACTTC. Translated: CASSLGQAQYF. This sequence joins TRBV5-1 and TRBJ2-5, with unresolved D. The V end lost 0 bases, the J end lost 9 bases, and 6 bases lay between the germline ends. Germline CDR1 is SGHRS and CDR2 is YFSETQ. The CDR3 sequence is 11 residues long.

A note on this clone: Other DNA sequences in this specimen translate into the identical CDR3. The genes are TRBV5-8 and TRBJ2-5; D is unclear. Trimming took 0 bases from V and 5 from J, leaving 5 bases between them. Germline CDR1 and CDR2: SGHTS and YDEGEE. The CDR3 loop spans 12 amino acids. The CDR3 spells CASSLARETQYF. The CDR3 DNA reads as TGTGCCAGCAGCTTGGCCCGGGAGACCCAGTACTTC.

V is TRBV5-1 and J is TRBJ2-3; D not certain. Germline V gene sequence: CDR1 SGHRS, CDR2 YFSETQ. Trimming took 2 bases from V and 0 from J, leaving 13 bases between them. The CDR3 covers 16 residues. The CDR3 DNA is TGCGCCAGCAGCTTCCTTTGGGAAACTAGCACAGATACGCAGTATTTT. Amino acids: CASSFLWETSTDTQYF.

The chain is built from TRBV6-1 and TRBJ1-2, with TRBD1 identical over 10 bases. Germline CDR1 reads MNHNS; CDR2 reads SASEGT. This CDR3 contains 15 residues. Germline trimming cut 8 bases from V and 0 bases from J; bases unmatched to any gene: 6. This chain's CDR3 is CASVPGQGTNYGYTF. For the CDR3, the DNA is TGTGCCAGCGTCCCGGGACAGGGGACTAACTATGGCTACACCTTC.

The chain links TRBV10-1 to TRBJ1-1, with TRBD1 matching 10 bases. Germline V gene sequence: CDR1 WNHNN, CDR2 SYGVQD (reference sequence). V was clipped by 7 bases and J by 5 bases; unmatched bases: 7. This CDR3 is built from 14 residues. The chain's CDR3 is CASTPGQGRTEAFF. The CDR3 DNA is TGCGCCAGCACGCCGGGACAGGGGAGGACTGAAGCTTTCTTT.

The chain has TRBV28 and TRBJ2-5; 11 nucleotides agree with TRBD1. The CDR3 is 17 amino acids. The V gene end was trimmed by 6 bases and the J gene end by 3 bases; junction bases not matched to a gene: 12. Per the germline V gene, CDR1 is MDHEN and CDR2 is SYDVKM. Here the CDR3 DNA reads TGTGCCAGCAGCCTCATAAGGACAGGGGGCTTAAAAGAGACCCAGTACTTC. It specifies CASSLIRTGGLKETQYF.

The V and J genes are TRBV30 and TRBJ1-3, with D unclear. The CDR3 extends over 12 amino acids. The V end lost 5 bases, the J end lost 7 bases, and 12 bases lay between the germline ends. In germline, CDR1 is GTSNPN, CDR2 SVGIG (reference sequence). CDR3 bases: TGTGCCTGGGGCAGTCAATCGAACACCATATATTTT. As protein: CAWGSQSNTIYF.

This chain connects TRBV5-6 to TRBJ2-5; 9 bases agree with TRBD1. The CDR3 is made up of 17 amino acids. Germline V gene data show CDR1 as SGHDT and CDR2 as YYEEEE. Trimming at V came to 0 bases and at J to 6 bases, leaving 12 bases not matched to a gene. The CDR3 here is CASSLAFSMGQGKTQYF. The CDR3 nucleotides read TGTGCCAGCAGCTTGGCCTTCTCGATGGGACAGGGAAAGACCCAGTACTTC.

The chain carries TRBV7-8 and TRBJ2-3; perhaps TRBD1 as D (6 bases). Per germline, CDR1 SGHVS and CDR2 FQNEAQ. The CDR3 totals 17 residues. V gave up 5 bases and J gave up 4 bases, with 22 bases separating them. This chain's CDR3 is CASSPPGASLFADTQYF. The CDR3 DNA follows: TGTGCCAGCAGCCCCCCAGGGGCTAGCTTGTTCGCAGATACGCAGTATTTT.

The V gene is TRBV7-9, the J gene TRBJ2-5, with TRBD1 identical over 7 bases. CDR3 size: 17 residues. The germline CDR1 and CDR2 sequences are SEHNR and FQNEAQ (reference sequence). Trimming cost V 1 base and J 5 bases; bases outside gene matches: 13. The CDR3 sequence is CASSLGAGQALMETQYF. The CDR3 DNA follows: TGTGCCAGCAGCTTAGGGGCAGGACAGGCCCTAATGGAGACCCAGTACTTC.

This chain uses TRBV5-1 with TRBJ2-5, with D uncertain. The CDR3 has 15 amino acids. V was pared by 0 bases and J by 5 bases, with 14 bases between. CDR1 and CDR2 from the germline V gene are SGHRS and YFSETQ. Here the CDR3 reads CASSLDGVGIETQYF. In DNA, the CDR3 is TGCGCCAGCAGCTTGGACGGAGTTGGTATTGAGACCCAGTACTTC. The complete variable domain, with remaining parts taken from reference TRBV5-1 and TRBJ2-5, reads KAGVTQTPRYLIKTRGQQVTLSCSPISGHRSVSWYQQTPGQGLQFLFEYFSETQRNKGNFPGRFSGRQFSNSRSEMNVSTLELGDSALYLCASSLDGVGIETQYFGPGTRLLVL.

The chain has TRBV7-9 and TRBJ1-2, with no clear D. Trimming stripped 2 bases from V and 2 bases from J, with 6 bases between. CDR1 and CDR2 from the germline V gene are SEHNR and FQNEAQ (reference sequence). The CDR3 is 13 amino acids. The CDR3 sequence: CASSLRGNYGYTF. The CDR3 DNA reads TGTGCCAGCAGCTTAAGAGGGAACTATGGCTACACCTTC.

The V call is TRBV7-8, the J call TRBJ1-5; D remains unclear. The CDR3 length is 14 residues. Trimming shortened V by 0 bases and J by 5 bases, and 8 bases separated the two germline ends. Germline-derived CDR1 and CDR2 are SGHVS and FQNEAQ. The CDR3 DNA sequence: TGTGCCAGCAGCTTAGCCGAGACGTATCAGCCCCAGCATTTT. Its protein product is CASSLAETYQPQHF.

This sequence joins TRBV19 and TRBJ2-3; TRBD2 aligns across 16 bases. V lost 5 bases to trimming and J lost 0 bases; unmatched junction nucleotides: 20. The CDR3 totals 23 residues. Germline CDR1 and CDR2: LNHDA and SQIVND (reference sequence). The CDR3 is CASSAGTSGRAVQPPPSTDTQYF. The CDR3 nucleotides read TGTGCCAGTAGTGCCGGGACTAGCGGGAGGGCCGTCCAGCCGCCTCCTAGCACAGATACGCAGTATTTT.

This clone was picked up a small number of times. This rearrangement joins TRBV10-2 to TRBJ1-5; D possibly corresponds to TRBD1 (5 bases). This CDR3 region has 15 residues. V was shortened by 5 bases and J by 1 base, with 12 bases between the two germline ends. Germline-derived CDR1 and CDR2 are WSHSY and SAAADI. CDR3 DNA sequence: TGCGCCAGCAGTAGGACCGGGGGAAGCAATCAGCCCCAGCATTTT. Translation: CASSRTGGSNQPQHF.